These 32 T cell receptor beta chains were sequenced from one sample in a study of CD8 T cells in ankylosing spondylitis. Study-level findings and limits: Blood of patients with ankylosing spondylitis appeared to be characterized by a TCR beta motif of eight highly homologous variants.

These receptors are not linked to any known antigen. Each CDR3 protein is one row after TCRdb ran MiXCR on the 5' RACE reads. The sample holds roughly 220,000 distinct CDR3 sequences, 18% seen once. Sequencing was carried out using blood, either unsorted or a sorted T cell fraction (not recorded which). The source is a male donor with ankylosing spondylitis.

This clonotype showed up just a few times. J is TRBJ2-7 and V is TRBV3-1; D might be TRBD2 (6 bases). Trimming took 4 bases from V and 0 from J, leaving 13 bases between them. The germline CDR1 and CDR2 sequences are LGHDT and YNNKEL (reference sequence). The CDR3 length is 15 residues. The CDR3 DNA reads TGTGCCAGCAGCCCGGAGCGGGCTCTCTCCTACGAGCAGTACTTC. As protein: CASSPERALSYEQYF.

This clonotype was seen more than once but under ten times. V and J are TRBV5-1 and TRBJ2-7; D possibly uses TRBD1 or TRBD2 (5 bases each). Germline CDR1 is SGHRS and CDR2 is YFSETQ. The CDR3 length is 15 residues. The ends were cut back, 3 bases at V and 3 bases at J, with 16 bases in the middle. CDR3 sequence (DNA): TGCGCCAGCAGCTCAACCGGGACGGGATACTACGAGCAGTACTTC. Residues: CASSSTGTGYYEQYF.

V usage is TRBV4-1 and J usage is TRBJ1-3, with unresolved D. This CDR3 is 15 amino acids long. V dropped 0 bases and J dropped 8 bases, with 14 bases sitting between them. In germline, CDR1 is MGHRA, CDR2 YSYEKL. In DNA form, the CDR3 reads TGCGCCAGCAGCCAAGAGAGGCAGTTTATGGACACCATATATTTT. This encodes CASSQERQFMDTIYF.

This chain connects TRBV28 to TRBJ1-4, with D hard to call. This CDR3 spans 15 amino acids. Deletions cut 6 bases from V and 0 bases from J, with 11 bases between. Germline V gene data show CDR1 as MDHEN and CDR2 as SYDVKM. The chain's CDR3 is CASSLRPATNEKLFF. CDR3 DNA: TGTGCCAGCAGCCTCCGGCCTGCAACTAATGAAAAACTGTTTTTT.

The chain joins TRBV28 to TRBJ2-2, with D perhaps TRBD1 (6 bases). This CDR3 spans 13 amino acids. Germline V lookup: CDR1 MDHEN, CDR2 SYDVKM. V lost 6 bases and J 7 bases, leaving 12 bases between the germline ends. CDR3 region: CASSTGTVGELFF. The CDR3 region has the DNA TGTGCCAGCAGCACAGGGACGGTCGGGGAGCTGTTTTTT.

The chain joins TRBV7-9 to TRBJ2-7; D unresolved. CDR1 is SEHNR and CDR2 is FQNEAQ in the germline V gene (reference sequence). The CDR3 has 15 amino acids. V was clipped by 5 bases and J by 2 bases, with 16 bases between them. CDR3 DNA sequence: TGTGCCAGCAGCCTCGGTGACATCGGGCCCTACGAGCAGTACTTC. It codes for CASSLGDIGPYEQYF.

The chain is built from TRBV27 and TRBJ2-7, with D maybe TRBD1 (6 bases). Germline V gene lookup returns CDR1 MNHEY and CDR2 SMNVEV (reference sequence). CDR3 size: 14 residues. Trimming shortened V by 5 bases and J by 2 bases, and 13 bases separated the two germline ends. The CDR3 bases are TGTGCCAGCAGTCCTTTTGGGGACACCTACGAGCAGTACTTC. This encodes CASSPFGDTYEQYF.

This clonotype was counted many times. The chain uses TRBV20-1 and TRBJ2-7, with TRBD2 matching 9 bases. Germline V CDR1 and CDR2: DFQATT, SNEGSKA (reference sequence). This CDR3 region has 13 residues. V lost 4 bases and J lost 3; bases outside the gene matches: 4. The CDR3 bases are TGCAGTGCTACCGGGACTAGCTTCTACGAGCAGTACTTC. Translation: CSATGTSFYEQYF.

The genes are TRBV7-9 and TRBJ1-1; 9 bases map to TRBD1. V lost 1 base and J lost 3; bases outside the gene matches: 3. The CDR3 is 15 amino acids. Germline lookup yields CDR1 SEHNR and CDR2 FQNEAQ (reference sequence). CDR3 residues: CASSLEQGADTEAFF. The DNA of the CDR3 is TGTGCCAGCAGCTTAGAACAGGGGGCTGACACTGAAGCTTTCTTT.

The chain couples TRBV13 to TRBJ2-3; 11 bases are a match to TRBD2. From germline, CDR1 is PRHDT and CDR2 FYEKMQ (reference sequence). Trimming removed 5 bases from V and 2 bases from J; junction bases left unmatched: 15. The CDR3 has 19 amino acids. CDR3 protein: CASSPSLAGAPHHTDTQYF. The DNA of the CDR3 is TGTGCCAGCAGCCCATCACTAGCGGGGGCACCCCATCACACAGATACGCAGTATTTT.

This clonotype has only a few counts. The chain carries TRBV4-3 and TRBJ1-1; no reliable D call. V lost 0 bases and J lost 3, with 8 bases in between. The CDR3 runs to 14 residues. Germline loops: CDR1 LGHNA, CDR2 YSLEER. The CDR3 DNA sequence: TGCGCCAGCAGCCAAGATTACCGGGACACTGAAGCTTTCTTT. This codes for CASSQDYRDTEAFF.

This clonotype turned up a few times. The rearrangement uses TRBV5-1 and TRBJ2-5; 7 nucleotides align to TRBD1. The CDR3 length is 15 residues. Germline assignment: CDR1 SGHRS and CDR2 YFSETQ. Trimming cost V 4 bases and J 2 bases; bases outside gene matches: 8. CDR3 coding DNA: TGCGCCAGCAGCCTGGAAACGGGACAGCAAGAGACCCAGTACTTC. This sequence encodes CASSLETGQQETQYF.

The J gene is TRBJ2-7, the V gene TRBV12-3 or TRBV12-4, with D possibly matching TRBD1 (6 bases). V was cut by 6 bases and J by 5 bases, with 23 bases left in between. This CDR3 region has 16 residues. The CDR3 is CASSLGFFSGVDEQYF. CDR3 coding DNA: TGTGCCAGCAGCTTGGGGTTCTTCTCAGGGGTGGACGAGCAGTACTTC.

A few counts support this clonotype. The chain links TRBV12-3 or TRBV12-4 to TRBJ2-1; TRBD2 agrees at 12 bases. This CDR3 has 15 amino acids. The ends lost 4 bases at V and 7 bases at J; junction bases unmatched: 5. The CDR3 region has the DNA TGTGCCAGCAGTTCCGGACTAGCGGGGTGGAATGAGCAGTTCTTC. Translating it yields CASSSGLAGWNEQFF.

This chain joins TRBV29-1 and TRBJ2-7; D is possibly TRBD1 (5 bases). CDR3 length equals 15 residues. The germline V and J ends were trimmed by 3 bases and 1 base, with 16 bases remaining between them. Germline V gives CDR1 SQVTM, CDR2 ANQGSEA. The DNA for the CDR3 is TGCAGCGTTGAGCGTCGAGGCAGGGAATCCTACGAGCAGTACTTC. As protein: CSVERRGRESYEQYF.

The chain has TRBV7-6 and TRBJ2-3, with TRBD2 matching 13 bases. The CDR3 has 15 amino acids. The trim removed 4 bases at V and 6 bases at J, leaving 4 bases unmatched. Looked up from germline, CDR1 is SGHVS and CDR2 is FNYEAQ. The CDR3 DNA follows: TGTGCCAGCAGCTGGACTAGCGGGAGATGGGATACGCAGTATTTT. Translated: CASSWTSGRWDTQYF.

The genes are TRBV27 and TRBJ2-7; D is unclear. V lost 8 bases, J lost 5 bases, and 13 bases lay in between. The germline V gene has CDR1 MNHEY and CDR2 SMNVEV (reference sequence). The CDR3 has 12 residues. The CDR3 is CASGFRLDEQYF. Written as DNA, the CDR3 is TGTGCCAGCGGATTCCGGCTTGACGAGCAGTACTTC.

A few counts support this clonotype. The V and J genes are TRBV12-3 or TRBV12-4 and TRBJ1-5; D is uncertain. The V and J ends lost 3 bases and 2 bases respectively, with 11 bases between them. This CDR3 spans 15 amino acids. The CDR3 sequence: CASSFGVVGNQPQHF. Here the CDR3 DNA reads TGTGCCAGCAGTTTTGGGGTCGTCGGCAATCAGCCCCAGCATTTT.

A few counts support this clonotype. The chain uses TRBV29-1 and TRBJ2-7, with D tentatively TRBD1 (6 bases). V was pared by 4 bases and J by 3 bases, with 10 bases between. This CDR3 is built from 12 residues. Germline CDR1 is SQVTM and CDR2 is ANQGSEA. The CDR3 coding sequence is TGCAGCGTTGCGACAGGAAACTACGAGCAGTACTTC. It encodes CSVATGNYEQYF.

The V and J genes are TRBV7-9 and TRBJ1-4; D not certain. Trimming shortened V by 4 bases and J by 4 bases, and 4 bases separated the two germline ends. The germline CDR1 and CDR2 sequences are SEHNR and FQNEAQ (reference sequence). The CDR3 extends over 12 amino acids. CDR3 sequence reads: CASSSLNEKLFF. The CDR3 DNA reads as TGTGCCAGCAGCTCCCTTAATGAAAAACTGTTTTTT.

In its sample, this clonotype was seen a few times. The chain combines TRBV9 with TRBJ2-1, with 8 bases identical to TRBD1. CDR3 size: 15 residues. V trimming: 0 bases; J trimming: 8 bases; junction bases outside the gene matches: 7. From germline, CDR1 is SGDLS and CDR2 YYNGEE. The CDR3 DNA reads as TGTGCCAGCAGCGTAGGGACAGGGCCTGGGGATGAGCAGTTCTTC. Translating it yields CASSVGTGPGDEQFF.

V gene TRBV11-2 combines with J gene TRBJ1-1, with a possible D match to TRBD1 (5 bases). V was cut by 1 base and J by 8 bases, with 14 bases left in between. The CDR3 length is 14 residues. Germline values: CDR1 SGHAT, CDR2 FQNNGV. The CDR3 DNA reads TGTGCCAGCAGCTTAGTGGGGGGACCCGCCGAAGCTTTCTTT. This sequence encodes CASSLVGGPAEAFF.

CDR3 bases: TGTGCCAGTAGACAGACGGGGGCGAACACTGAAGCTTTCTTT. Translation: CASRQTGANTEAFF. The chain has TRBV19 and TRBJ1-1; D possibly corresponds to TRBD1 (6 bases). V was clipped by 6 bases and J by 1 base, with 12 bases between them. Germline loops: CDR1 LNHDA, CDR2 SQIVND (reference sequence). The CDR3 totals 14 residues.

The chain links TRBV27 to TRBJ2-5; 11 bases are shared with TRBD2. CDR1 is MNHEY and CDR2 is SMNVEV in the germline V gene (reference sequence). V lost 10 bases and J lost 4; bases outside the gene matches: 14. The CDR3 runs to 16 residues. CDR3 loop: CATARLAGGIGETQYF. In nucleotides, the CDR3 is TGTGCCACCGCGAGGTTAGCGGGAGGGATCGGAGAGACCCAGTACTTC.

This clonotype showed up just a few times. The chain joins TRBV12-3 or TRBV12-4 to TRBJ2-4; TRBD2 is a possible D gene (6 bases). This CDR3 is 14 amino acids long. Deletions cut 7 bases from V and 3 bases from J, with 13 bases between. CDR3 bases: TGTGCCAGCACCCTTAGCGGAGACAAAAACATTCAGTACTTC. Its protein is CASTLSGDKNIQYF.

The V and J genes are TRBV20-1 and TRBJ2-3, with D unresolved. Germline V gene lookup returns CDR1 DFQATT and CDR2 SNEGSKA (reference sequence). V lost 6 bases and J 3 bases, leaving 19 bases between the germline ends. The CDR3 length is 15 residues. CDR3 region: CSALRYLEWTDTQYF. Written as DNA, the CDR3 is TGCAGTGCCCTCCGTTACTTGGAGTGGACAGATACGCAGTATTTT.

This clonotype was counted only a few times. The genes are TRBV29-1 and TRBJ1-3, with unresolved D. The length of the CDR3 is 11 residues. The V end was cut by 6 bases, the J end by 3 bases, with 6 bases between. Germline V gene sequence: CDR1 SQVTM, CDR2 ANQGSEA. The CDR3 DNA is TGCAGCGTCTACAATGGAAACACCATATATTTT. Protein: CSVYNGNTIYF.

A few counts support this clonotype. J is TRBJ1-2 and V is TRBV7-8, with a tentative D call TRBD1 (5 bases). V was cut by 5 bases and J by 3 bases, with 19 bases left in between. Germline CDR1 and CDR2: SGHVS and FQNEAQ. The CDR3 is made up of 16 amino acids. In nucleotides, the CDR3 is TGTGCCAGCAGCCCGCGGGACCGATACTTAGACTATGGCTACACCTTC. Translating gives CASSPRDRYLDYGYTF.

This clonotype was recorded a few times. The rearrangement links TRBV6-1 to TRBJ1-3, with 8 nucleotides matching TRBD1. Germline-derived CDR1 and CDR2 are MNHNS and SASEGT. Unmatched junction bases numbered 6, after V lost 7 bases and J lost 4 bases. This CDR3 is 14 amino acids long. CDR3 sequence reads: CASTRTGYGNTIYF. The CDR3, as DNA: TGTGCCAGCACCAGGACAGGGTACGGAAACACCATATATTTT.

This clonotype has only a few counts. The chain joins TRBV6-5 to TRBJ2-1; the D is unclear. This CDR3 is built from 11 residues. Trimming removed 5 bases at V and 8 bases at J, with 7 bases between. CDR1 and CDR2 (germline): MNHEY, SVGAGI. The CDR3 loop reads CASSTRDEQFF. CDR3 coding DNA: TGTGCCAGCAGTACCCGGGATGAGCAGTTCTTC.

The chain has TRBV5-1 and TRBJ2-7; tentatively, D is TRBD2 (7 bases). The CDR3 covers 15 residues. Trimming left V 0 bases short and J 4 bases short, with 14 bases between. Per germline, CDR1 SGHRS and CDR2 YFSETQ. In DNA, the CDR3 is TGCGCCAGCAGCTTGGAGCTAGGGGGGGCGTACGAGCAGTACTTC. It translates to CASSLELGGAYEQYF.

This clonotype was counted between two and nine times. V and J are TRBV3-1 and TRBJ1-5, with D perhaps matching TRBD1 (5 bases). The V end was cut by 0 bases, the J end by 5 bases, with 17 bases between. The CDR3 spans 17 residues. CDR1 LGHDT and CDR2 YNNKEL come from the germline V gene (reference sequence). Here the CDR3 DNA reads TGTGCCAGCAGCCAAGATGGCAGGGATCCGTCGTATCAGCCCCAGCATTTT. As protein: CASSQDGRDPSYQPQHF.